This T cell receptor (beta chain) originates from a study of T-cell memory formation after mild COVID-19. 5'RACE primed from the constant segment yielded TCR alpha and TCR beta cDNA libraries bearing sample barcodes and UMIs. TCRdb re-analysed the 5' RACE reads in MiXCR, keeping a single row per CDR3 protein. The sample lists some 300,000 distinct CDR3 sequences, 20% to 25% seen once, with around 20% in the top ten. This CDR3 is 18 amino acids long. The V gene end was trimmed by 1 base and the J gene end by 2 bases; junction bases not matched to a gene: 13. From germline, CDR1 is SGHVS and CDR2 FNYEAQ.

Specimen: PBMCs or a T cell subset sorted from them (not recorded which). The V and J genes are TRBV7-6 and TRBJ2-5; 7 bases align to TRBD1. The sequence came from a man between 18 and 35 years old who had mild COVID-19 (a few samples of this study predate the infection). Cell type and time point are not known. The CDR3 DNA is TGTGCCAGCAGCTTAGGGAACTCCGGGACAGCCACTCAAGAGACCCAGTACTTC. Its protein is CASSLGNSGTATQETQYF.